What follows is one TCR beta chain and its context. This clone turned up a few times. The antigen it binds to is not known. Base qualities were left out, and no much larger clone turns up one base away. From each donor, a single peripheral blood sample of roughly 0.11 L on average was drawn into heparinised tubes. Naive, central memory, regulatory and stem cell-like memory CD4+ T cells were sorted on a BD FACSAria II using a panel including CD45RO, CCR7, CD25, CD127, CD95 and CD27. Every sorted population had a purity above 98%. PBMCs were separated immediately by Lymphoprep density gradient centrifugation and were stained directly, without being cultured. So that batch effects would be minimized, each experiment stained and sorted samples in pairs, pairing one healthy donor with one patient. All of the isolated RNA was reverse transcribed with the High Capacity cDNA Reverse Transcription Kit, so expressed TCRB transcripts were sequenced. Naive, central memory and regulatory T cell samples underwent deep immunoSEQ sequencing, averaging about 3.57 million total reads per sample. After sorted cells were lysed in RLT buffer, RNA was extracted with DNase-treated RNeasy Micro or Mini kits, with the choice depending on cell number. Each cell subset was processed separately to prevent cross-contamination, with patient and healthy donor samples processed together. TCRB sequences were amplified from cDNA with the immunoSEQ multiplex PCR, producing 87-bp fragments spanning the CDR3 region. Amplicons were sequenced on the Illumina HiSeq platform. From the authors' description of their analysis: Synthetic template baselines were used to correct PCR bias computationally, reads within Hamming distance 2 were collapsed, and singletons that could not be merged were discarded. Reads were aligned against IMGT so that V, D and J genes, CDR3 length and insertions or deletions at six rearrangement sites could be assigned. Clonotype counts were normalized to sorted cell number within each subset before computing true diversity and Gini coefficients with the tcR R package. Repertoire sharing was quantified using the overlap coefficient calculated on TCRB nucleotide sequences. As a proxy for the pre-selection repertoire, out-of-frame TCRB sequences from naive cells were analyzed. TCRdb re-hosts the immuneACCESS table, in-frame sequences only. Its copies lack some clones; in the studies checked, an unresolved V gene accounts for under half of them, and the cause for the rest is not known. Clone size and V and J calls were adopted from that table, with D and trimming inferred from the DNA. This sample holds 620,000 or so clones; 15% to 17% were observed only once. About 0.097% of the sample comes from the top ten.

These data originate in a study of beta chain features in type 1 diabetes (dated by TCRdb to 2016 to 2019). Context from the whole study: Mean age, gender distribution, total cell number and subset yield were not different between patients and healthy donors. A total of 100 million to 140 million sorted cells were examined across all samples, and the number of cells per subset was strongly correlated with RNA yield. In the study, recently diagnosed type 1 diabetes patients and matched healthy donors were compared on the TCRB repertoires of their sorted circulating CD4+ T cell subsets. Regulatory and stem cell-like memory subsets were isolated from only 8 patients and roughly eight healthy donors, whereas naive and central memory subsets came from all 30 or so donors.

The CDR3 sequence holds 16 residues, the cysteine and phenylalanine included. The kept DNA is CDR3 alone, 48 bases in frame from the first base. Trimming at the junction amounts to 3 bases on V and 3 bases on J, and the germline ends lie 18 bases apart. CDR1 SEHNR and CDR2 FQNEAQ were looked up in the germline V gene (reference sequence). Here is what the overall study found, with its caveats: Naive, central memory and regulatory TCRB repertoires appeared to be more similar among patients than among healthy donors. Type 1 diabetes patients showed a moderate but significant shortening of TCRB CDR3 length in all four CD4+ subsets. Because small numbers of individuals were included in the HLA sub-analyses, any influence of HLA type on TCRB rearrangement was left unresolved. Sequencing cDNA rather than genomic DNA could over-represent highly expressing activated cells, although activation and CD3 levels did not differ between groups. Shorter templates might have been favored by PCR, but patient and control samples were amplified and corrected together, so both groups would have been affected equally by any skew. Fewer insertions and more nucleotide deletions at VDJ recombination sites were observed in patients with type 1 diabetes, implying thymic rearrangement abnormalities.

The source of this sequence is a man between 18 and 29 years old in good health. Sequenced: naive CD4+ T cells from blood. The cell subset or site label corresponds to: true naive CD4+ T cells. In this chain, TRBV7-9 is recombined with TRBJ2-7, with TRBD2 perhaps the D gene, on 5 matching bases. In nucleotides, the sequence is TGTGCCAGCAGCTTGCGCCCCACTGGAGGAAACTACGAGCAGTACTTC. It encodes CASSLRPTGGNYEQYF.